What follows are 22 T cell receptor beta chains derived from one specimen sequenced in a study of T cells after yellow fever vaccination. TCRdb processed the 5' RACE reads anew with MiXCR; each CDR3 protein has one entry. The data contain 100,000 to 150,000 distinct CDR3 sequences, under 9% of them singletons. Sequenced here: CD8+ T cells sorted from PBMCs, sampled on the day of the yellow fever booster vaccination. Every receptor here comes from a man aged 18 to 29 who received the YFV17D yellow fever vaccine.

The V gene is TRBV15, the J gene TRBJ2-1; 14 bases map to TRBD2. The CDR3 length is 16 residues. Germline V gene sequence: CDR1 LNHNV, CDR2 YYDKDF (reference sequence). J lost 2 bases, V lost 3 bases, and 0 bases had no gene match. Here the CDR3 DNA reads TGTGCCACCAGCAGGGGACTAGCGGGGGCCTACAATGAGCAGTTCTTC. Translating gives CATSRGLAGAYNEQFF.

The chain joins TRBV12-3 or TRBV12-4 to TRBJ1-5; D call uncertain. The V end lost 6 bases, the J end lost 6 bases, and 18 bases lay between the germline ends. CDR3 size: 15 residues. CDR3 coding DNA: TGTGCCAGCAGCCCCCCGGGGAGATGGACTCAGCCCCAGCATTTT. Translation: CASSPPGRWTQPQHF.

The chain couples TRBV15 to TRBJ1-6, with 7 bases identical to TRBD1. Trimming removed 4 bases from V and 7 bases from J; junction bases left unmatched: 7. The CDR3 extends over 15 amino acids. CDR1 LNHNV and CDR2 YYDKDF come from the germline V gene (reference sequence). The DNA for the CDR3 is TGTGCCACCAGCATGGGACAGATCAAAAATTCACCCCTCCACTTT. It translates to CATSMGQIKNSPLHF.

This clonotype turned up a few times. The genes are TRBV15 and TRBJ2-2; the D is unclear. The CDR3 totals 14 residues. The V end was cut by 0 bases, the J end by 1 base, with 3 bases between. The germline CDR1 and CDR2 sequences are LNHNV and YYDKDF (reference sequence). The CDR3 sequence: CATSREGNTGELFF. CDR3 nucleotide sequence: TGTGCCACCAGCAGAGAGGGGAACACCGGGGAGCTGTTTTTT.

The chain carries TRBV7-2 and TRBJ1-4; tentative D call: TRBD1 (5 bases). Per the germline V gene, CDR1 is SGHTA and CDR2 is FQGNSA. CDR3 size: 15 residues. V lost 1 base to trimming and J lost 8 bases, with 14 bases between them. CDR3 loop: CASSLGRGRGEKLFF. The CDR3 DNA follows: TGTGCCAGCAGCTTAGGTCGGGGTCGGGGGGAAAAACTGTTTTTT.

The chain is built from TRBV11-2 and TRBJ2-1; 9 positions match TRBD2. Germline CDR1 SGHAT, CDR2 FQNNGV. The CDR3 spans 12 residues. The chain's CDR3 is CACGTSSGEQFF. CDR3 DNA sequence: TGTGCTTGCGGGACTAGCAGTGGTGAGCAGTTCTTC.

The table lists this clonotype with many counts. This sequence joins TRBV6-5 and TRBJ2-2, with D perhaps being TRBD1 or TRBD2 (5 bases each). There are 13 residues in the CDR3. CDR1 MNHEY and CDR2 SVGAGI come from the germline V gene. The V and J ends lost 3 bases and 4 bases respectively, with 6 bases between them. For the CDR3, the DNA is TGTGCCAGCAGTTATGGGGGCACCGGGGAGCTGTTTTTT. Translation gives CASSYGGTGELFF.

This clonotype was observed a handful of times. The chain has TRBV7-9 and TRBJ2-5, with unresolved D. The V gene's germline CDR1 is SEHNR and CDR2 FQNEAQ (reference sequence). The CDR3 runs to 13 residues. V was shortened by 1 base and J by 8 bases, with 11 bases between the two germline ends. Written as DNA, the CDR3 is TGTGCCAGCAGCTTAGACTCTATAAGAACCCAGTACTTC. Its translation is CASSLDSIRTQYF.

This clonotype was recorded at least ten times. The rearrangement links TRBV3-1 to TRBJ2-1; 7 positions match TRBD1. This CDR3 comprises 12 residues. Germline loops: CDR1 LGHDT, CDR2 YNNKEL (reference sequence). V lost 6 bases to trimming and J lost 10 bases; unmatched junction nucleotides: 6. CDR3 in amino acids: CASSFDRVEQFF. In DNA, the CDR3 is TGTGCCAGCAGTTTCGACAGGGTCGAGCAGTTCTTC.

This clonotype was seen more than once but under ten times. This sequence joins TRBV12-3 or TRBV12-4 and TRBJ2-3; D remains unclear. Trimming removed 3 bases from V and 3 bases from J, with 7 bases in between. This CDR3 is 13 amino acids long. Here the CDR3 reads CASSFRATDTQYF. CDR3 nucleotides: TGTGCCAGCAGTTTCAGAGCGACAGATACGCAGTATTTT.

The V gene is TRBV7-8, the J gene TRBJ2-2; 10 bases fit TRBD2. The CDR3 is 19 amino acids. Germline loops: CDR1 SGHVS, CDR2 FQNEAQ. The V segment lost 3 bases and the J segment 7 bases; nucleotides outside the gene matches: 17. The CDR3 sequence is CASSFSRPGLAYEGGELFF. CDR3 DNA: TGTGCCAGCAGCTTTTCCCGTCCGGGACTAGCGTATGAGGGCGGGGAGCTGTTTTTT.

This clonotype was recorded a few times. The V and J genes are TRBV6-4 and TRBJ1-2, with 7 bases that match TRBD1. CDR1 is MRHNA and CDR2 is SNTAGT in the germline V gene. Trimming took 6 bases from V and 0 from J; bases not matched to a gene: 7. The CDR3 covers 15 residues. CDR3 loop: CASSEGTDSNYGYTF. In nucleotides, the CDR3 is TGTGCCAGCAGCGAGGGGACAGATTCTAACTATGGCTACACCTTC.

This clonotype was seen repeatedly, ten times or more. The chain has TRBV6-5 and TRBJ2-7; weak D call: TRBD1 (6 bases). Germline loops: CDR1 MNHEY, CDR2 SVGAGI. The CDR3 runs to 16 residues. V was trimmed by 6 bases and J by 3 bases, leaving 21 bases between them. The CDR3 sequence: CASSPRQTGLDYEQYF. The CDR3 DNA reads TGTGCCAGCAGCCCCCGCCAAACAGGGTTAGACTACGAGCAGTACTTC.

There are a few counts of this clonotype. This chain uses TRBV19 with TRBJ1-2; TRBD1 is a possible D gene (5 bases). This CDR3 is built from 14 residues. Trimming shortened V by 7 bases and J by 1 base, and 13 bases separated the two germline ends. Per the germline V gene, CDR1 is LNHDA and CDR2 is SQIVND (reference sequence). The CDR3 sequence is CASTAHRINYGYTF. In DNA form, the CDR3 reads TGTGCCAGTACCGCCCACAGGATTAACTATGGCTACACCTTC. Full variable domain (rest looked up from reference TRBV19 and TRBJ1-2): DGGITQSPKYLFRKEGQNVTLSCEQNLNHDAMYWYRQDPGQGLRLIYYSQIVNDFQKGDIAEGYSVSREKKESFPLTVTSAQKNPTAFYLCASTAHRINYGYTFGSGTRLTVV.

V is TRBV27 and J is TRBJ1-3; no definite D call. V was clipped by 4 bases and J by 2 bases, with 9 bases between them. From germline, CDR1 is MNHEY and CDR2 SMNVEV (reference sequence). The length of the CDR3 is 14 residues. CDR3 bases: TGTGCCAGCAGTTCCCTTGGGACTGGAAACACCATATATTTT. It specifies CASSSLGTGNTIYF.

The rearrangement joins TRBV4-1 to TRBJ1-1; unclear D gene. Trimming removed 4 bases from V and 5 bases from J, with 14 bases in between. This CDR3 has 14 residues. Germline V gene sequence: CDR1 MGHRA, CDR2 YSYEKL. CDR3 DNA sequence: TGCGCCAGCAGCCCTCGGACTCTAGGGACTGAAGCTTTCTTT. Its protein is CASSPRTLGTEAFF.

This CDR3 is CASEFHRGRPPNEQFF. The CDR3, as DNA: TGTGCCAGCGAGTTTCACAGAGGGAGACCCCCCAATGAGCAGTTCTTC. This chain connects TRBV6-2 or TRBV6-3 to TRBJ2-1, with D tentatively TRBD2 (5 bases). This CDR3 has 16 amino acids. The germline CDR1 and CDR2 sequences are MNHEY and SVGEGT. Trimming pared 8 bases from V and 6 bases from J, leaving 23 bases between.

V usage is TRBV19 and J usage is TRBJ2-3; the D call may be TRBD1 or TRBD2 (5 bases each). V shed 3 bases and J shed 0 bases, with 13 bases lying between them. The CDR3 totals 16 residues. The V gene's germline CDR1 is LNHDA and CDR2 SQIVND (reference sequence). The chain's CDR3 is CASSMERGVSTDTQYF. As DNA, the CDR3 is TGTGCCAGTAGTATGGAAAGGGGAGTAAGCACAGATACGCAGTATTTT.

The chain is built from TRBV27 and TRBJ1-2; D gene uncertain. The V gene's germline CDR1 is MNHEY and CDR2 SMNVEV (reference sequence). This CDR3 is 15 amino acids long. V was pared by 5 bases and J by 2 bases, with 15 bases between. CDR3 amino acids: CASSVMASGNYGYTF. In DNA form, the CDR3 reads TGTGCCAGCAGTGTAATGGCCTCCGGAAACTATGGCTACACCTTC.

CDR3 region: CASKGLADTQYF. Written as DNA, the CDR3 is TGTGCCAGCAAGGGACTAGCAGATACGCAGTATTTT. This chain links TRBV7-6 with TRBJ2-3; 8 bases match TRBD2. J was trimmed by 4 bases and V by 7 bases; bases with no gene match: 1. CDR1 and CDR2 (germline): SGHVS, FNYEAQ. There are 12 residues in the CDR3.

The rearrangement joins TRBV11-2 to TRBJ1-6; D perhaps matches TRBD1 (5 bases). The CDR3 spans 18 residues. Trimming removed 0 bases at V and 0 bases at J, with 12 bases between. The germline CDR1 and CDR2 sequences are SGHAT and FQNNGV. CDR3 nucleotide sequence: TGTGCCAGCAGCTTAGATTGGGACCGACCCTCCTATAATTCACCCCTCCACTTT. This gives the protein CASSLDWDRPSYNSPLHF.

This chain joins TRBV4-3 and TRBJ2-1; D is possibly TRBD2 (5 bases). CDR1 is LGHNA and CDR2 is YSLEER in the germline V gene. The CDR3 has 13 residues. V was shortened by 1 base and J by 7 bases, with 8 bases between the two germline ends. The CDR3: CASSQVLANEQFF. CDR3 DNA sequence: TGCGCCAGCAGCCAAGTGCTAGCAAATGAGCAGTTCTTC.